These 4 T cell receptor beta chains share one sample of origin, sequenced in a study of T cell clones after liver transplantation. Here immunoSEQ multiplex PCR was the method, and the copy in TCRdb shows in-frame clones only, minus some. The sample holds fewer than 85,000 clones, over 70% seen once. The starting material was CD4+ T cells from blood, obtained 12 months after liver transplant. The source of these receptors is a human patient who received a liver transplant. Some T cells could come from the graft donor.

The CDR3 DNA follows: TGTGCCAGCAGCTTCACCCAAGATTACTCCTACAATGAGCAGTTCTTC. Its translation: CASSFTQDYSYNEQFF. J is TRBJ2-1 and V is TRBV7-4; no firm D call. V was trimmed by 3 bases and J by 0 bases, leaving 12 bases between them. The CDR3 contains 16 residues. CDR1 and CDR2 (germline): SGHVT, SQSDAQ.

The genes are TRBV29-1 and TRBJ2-7; D not resolved. The CDR3 loop spans 15 amino acids. V lost 6 bases, J lost 5 bases, and 23 bases lay in between. Germline assignment: CDR1 SQVTM and CDR2 ANQGSEA. DNA for the CDR3: TGCAGCGTCCTCCCAGATGGCTGGGGTAGCCACGAGCAGTACTTC. As protein: CSVLPDGWGSHEQYF.

This chain uses TRBV6-5 with TRBJ1-1; D unresolved. V was trimmed by 4 bases and J by 1 base, leaving 10 bases between them. The CDR3 runs to 14 residues. The germline gives CDR1 MNHEY, CDR2 SVGAGI. The CDR3 sequence is CASSLVGGNTEAFF. DNA for the CDR3: TGTGCCAGCAGTTTGGTAGGTGGGAACACTGAAGCTTTCTTT.

This chain uses TRBV5-1 with TRBJ2-1; D perhaps matches TRBD2 (6 bases). CDR1 and CDR2 (germline): SGHRS, YFSETQ. There are 16 residues in the CDR3. V was cut by 1 base and J by 5 bases, with 16 bases left in between. The CDR3 DNA sequence: TGCGCCAGCAGCTTGTGGGGCCGGGCGGGGAACAATGAGCAGTTCTTC. This sequence encodes CASSLWGRAGNNEQFF.